A selection of T cell receptor beta chains follows, all from one sample in a study of T cells in tuberculosis. The data were produced by immunoSEQ multiplex PCR, yet TCRdb's version contains in-frame clones alone and is incomplete. The repertoire holds 85,000 to 100,000 clones, with approximately 91% as singletons. The sample was CD1b-GMM tetramer-negative cells sorted from PBMCs. The receptors stem from an adult woman with latent tuberculosis. Both conserved end residues are part of each CDR3. The D gene is left open where the match is weak. Expanded clones are given a class, and other clones once, few, many or no size at all.

cdr3_length,j_call,d_call,v_call,clone_size,cdr3_nt,cdr3_aa
15,TRBJ1-5,NA,TRBV7-8,once,TGTGCCAGCAGCCCGGGGCCAGGGCGGGGTCAGCCCCAGCATTTT,CASSPGPGRGQPQHF
16,TRBJ2-2,TRBD2,TRBV5-1,NA,TGCGCCAGCAGCTTGGGAGCGGGGGGGAACACCGGGGAGCTGTTTTTT,CASSLGAGGNTGELFF
15,TRBJ1-2,NA,TRBV6-6,NA,TGTGCCAGCAGCGGTCAGGGTCCCGTCGACTATGGCTACACCTTC,CASSGQGPVDYGYTF
15,TRBJ1-6,NA,TRBV5-1,NA,TGCGCCAGCAGCTTGGGTGACACCCCGGGGTCACCCCTCCACTTT,CASSLGDTPGSPLHF
17,TRBJ2-6,TRBD1,TRBV7-9,NA,TGTGCCAGCAGCTTACTGGGACAGCACTCTGGGGCCAACGTCCTGACTTTC,CASSLLGQHSGANVLTF
14,TRBJ2-7,TRBD2,TRBV6-5,few,TGTGCCAGCACCCAGACTAGCGGTCCCTACGAGCAGTACTTC,CASTQTSGPYEQYF
14,TRBJ1-2,NA,TRBV6-5,many,TGTGCCAGCAGTTACTACGGTACGGGCTATGGCTACACCTTC,CASSYYGTGYGYTF
13,TRBJ1-2,NA,TRBV4-2,NA,TGTGCCAGCAGCCAAGACTCGGGGGGCGGCTACACCTTC,CASSQDSGGGYTF
16,TRBJ1-4,NA,TRBV25-1,NA,TGTGCCAGCAGTGGAACAGGGTTCGGGGGGAATGAAAAACTGTTTTTT,CASSGTGFGGNEKLFF
15,TRBJ1-6,NA,TRBV5-1,NA,TGCGCCAGCAGCTTTGGTAGAACGTCTAATTCACCCCTCCACTTT,CASSFGRTSNSPLHF
17,TRBJ2-2,TRBD2,TRBV5-6,NA,TGTGCCAGCAGCTGGGGACTAGCGGGGACGGGCACCGGGGAGCTGTTTTTT,CASSWGLAGTGTGELFF
16,TRBJ2-2,TRBD2,TRBV19,NA,TGTGCCAGTAAGGTTAGCGGGGGGACGAACACCGGGGAGCTGTTTTTT,CASKVSGGTNTGELFF
16,TRBJ2-7,TRBD2,TRBV4-1,NA,TGCGCCAGCAGCCCCCGGACTAGCGGGGAGAACTACGAGCAGTACTTC,CASSPRTSGENYEQYF
16,TRBJ2-1,TRBD1,TRBV27,NA,TGTGCCAGCAGCAGACAGGGGACAACCTACTACAATGAGCAGTTCTTC,CASSRQGTTYYNEQFF
15,TRBJ1-5,TRBD1,TRBV5-8,NA,TGTGCCAGCAGCGAGGACAGGGGGCGTTATCAGCCCCAGCATTTT,CASSEDRGRYQPQHF
13,TRBJ2-7,TRBD1,TRBV29-1,NA,TGCAGCGCCGGGACAGGGGCCTCCTACGAGCAGTACTTC,CSAGTGASYEQYF
16,TRBJ2-2,TRBD1,TRBV14,NA,TGTGCCAGCAGCCATTGGCAGACAGGGAGCACCGGGGAGCTGTTTTTT,CASSHWQTGSTGELFF
16,TRBJ2-1,NA,TRBV7-9,NA,TGTGCCAGCATCAGGTCTACAGGGACTAACTACAATGAGCAGTTCTTC,CASIRSTGTNYNEQFF
13,TRBJ1-1,NA,TRBV25-1,NA,TGTGCCAGCAGTGAATCTTGGAGAACTGAAGCTTTCTTT,CASSESWRTEAFF
15,TRBJ1-4,TRBD1,TRBV10-3,few,TGTGCCATCAGTGCGGGCAGGGGGGCGAATGAAAAACTGTTTTTT,CAISAGRGANEKLFF